One T cell receptor beta chain is described in this entry. This clonotype was detected ten times or more. There is no known antigen for this receptor. The junction differs from germline at one of its ends, possibly a read error. A patient counted as having stable Graves' hyperthyroidism if no progression to ophthalmopathy occurred over 18 months of follow-up. Hyperthyroidism patients were aged 18 to 65 years and newly diagnosed, with disease duration of less than 2 months. Patients with uncontrolled infections, other autoimmune diseases, pregnancy or lactation were excluded. Diagnoses were established on the basis of clinical symptoms, serum thyroxine and TRAb, thyroid ultrasound, and orbital computed tomography. PBMCs were separated from approximately 10 ml of fresh peripheral blood using Ficoll-Paque density gradient centrifugation. Trizol reagent was used to extract total RNA, and RNA quality was then checked on an Agilent 2100 Bioanalyzer.

The data stem from a study of T cells in Graves' hyperthyroidism and ophthalmopathy (dated by TCRdb to between 2017 and 2020). Some background on the complete study: Peripheral blood samples were taken at initial diagnosis, before any treatment was given. TCR V-J signatures able to tell the groups apart were searched for in a discovery cohort of some 100 patients, of whom about 40 had Graves' ophthalmopathy and around 57 had stable Graves' hyperthyroidism. Prospective prediction of ophthalmopathy was tested in an independent validation cohort consisting of some 20 hyperthyroidism patients and approximately 16 patients who later progressed to ophthalmopathy. The 95 to 100 discovery patients were divided at random into training and test sets in a 7:3 ratio. Thyroid tissue and blood T-cell repertoires from six or seven Graves' hyperthyroidism patients were also compared in the study. After blood sampling, hyperthyroidism patients were treated with methimazole at a starting dose of 30 mg daily, and ophthalmopathy patients were treated with high-dose intravenous methylprednisolone. According to the paper, TCR Vbeta CDR3 sequencing was carried out on over 130 peripheral blood samples, which came from around 43 ophthalmopathy, 80 or so hyperthyroidism and roughly 17 progressor patients. Overall study results and their limits: In validation, progression to ophthalmopathy was predicted by the model with about 70% sensitivity and 72% to 80% specificity, a median of roughly 6.4 months before onset. Ophthalmopathy was separated from stable hyperthyroidism by a 13 V-J signature model, with approximately 85% sensitivity and about 81% specificity obtained in cross-validation and 80%/75% obtained in testing. Most expanded thyroid clonotypes (frequency above 0.001) were also detected in blood, suggesting blood repertoires may reflect thyroid immune responses. No statistical method was used to set the sample size in advance, and investigators knew the group allocation.

The TCR beta CDR3 regions were amplified from the RNA transcripts. The first round of RT-PCR for the TCR CDR3 was performed with the HTBI primer set and the Qiagen OneStep RT-PCR kit. Libraries were constructed in a second round of multiplex PCR, after which size selection and purification were performed. Paired-end sequencing of the libraries was performed with 100 bp reads on an Illumina HiSeq2000. On the study's bioinformatics: Raw data were processed with SOAPnuke, discarding reads with adapters, uncalled bases, mean Phred below 15, or no exact constant-primer or identifier match. High-quality paired reads were merged using COPE v1.2.5, and each unique nucleotide sequence was defined as a clonotype. MiTCR v1.1 was used to align clonotypes to the IMGT TRBV, TRBD and TRBJ reference segments. The analysis was restricted to V-J combinations with a frequency above 0.0001, which together covered roughly 99% of the repertoires. The TCS score was defined as F50 (clonal expansion) divided by E x V (chaos), with BLOSUM62-based TCRdist calculated between CDR3 peptides within each V-J. Welch's t-statistics and random forest reduced 450 to 600 V-J features to about 13, which were used in a naive Bayes classifier (R e1071). TCRdb itself trimmed the public reads at Q25 with fastp, ran MiXCR and retained productive beta chains. Each entry is one CDR3 protein sequence, shown with its most common DNA and genes. TCRdb assigned the V and J calls; the authors' analysis was not used. Counted in this sample were about 380,000 distinct CDR3 sequences; about 14% of them appeared once. The biggest ten clones account for approximately 11% of the sample.

According to the germline V gene, CDR1 reads KGHDR and CDR2 reads SFDVKD. From its cysteine to its phenylalanine, the CDR3 spans 13 amino acids. The DNA shown is the 39-base CDR3, in frame from base 1. Recombination connected TRBV24-1 to TRBJ2-5, with TRBD2 tentatively as D gene (6 bases match). Material for sequencing was blood. This clonotype originated in a woman between 55 and 75 years old with Graves' hyperthyroidism. The DNA sequence reads TGTGCCAGCAGTGGAGCGGGCCAAGAGACCCAGTACTTC. Its protein reads: CASSGAGQETQYF.